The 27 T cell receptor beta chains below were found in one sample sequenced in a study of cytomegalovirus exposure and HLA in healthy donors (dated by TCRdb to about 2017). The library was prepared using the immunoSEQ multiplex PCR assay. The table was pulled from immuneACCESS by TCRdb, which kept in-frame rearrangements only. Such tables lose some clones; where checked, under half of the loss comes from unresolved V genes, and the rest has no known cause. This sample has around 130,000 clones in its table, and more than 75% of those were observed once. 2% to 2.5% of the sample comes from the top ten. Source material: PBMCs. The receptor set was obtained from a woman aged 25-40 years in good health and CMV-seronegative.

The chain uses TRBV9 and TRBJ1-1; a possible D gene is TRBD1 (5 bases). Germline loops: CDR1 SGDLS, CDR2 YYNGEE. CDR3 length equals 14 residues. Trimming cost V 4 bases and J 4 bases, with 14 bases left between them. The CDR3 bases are TGTGCCAGCAGCCCCTCTGGGGGGGGCACTGAAGCTTTCTTT. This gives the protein CASSPSGGGTEAFF.

The CDR3 coding sequence is TGCGCCAGCAGCTCACTGACTGGGGGCGGGGGAACCGGGGAGCTGTTTTTT. The encoded protein is CASSSLTGGGGTGELFF. The chain uses TRBV5-1 and TRBJ2-2, with D possibly being TRBD2 (7 bases). Trimming shortened V by 3 bases and J by 5 bases, and 20 bases separated the two germline ends. Germline values: CDR1 SGHRS, CDR2 YFSETQ. This CDR3 contains 17 residues.

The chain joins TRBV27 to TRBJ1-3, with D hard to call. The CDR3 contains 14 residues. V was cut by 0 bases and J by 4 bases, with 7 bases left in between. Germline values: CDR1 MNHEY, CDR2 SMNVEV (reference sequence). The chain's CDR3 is CASSLSLAGNTIYF. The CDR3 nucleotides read TGTGCCAGCAGTTTATCCCTCGCGGGAAACACCATATATTTT.

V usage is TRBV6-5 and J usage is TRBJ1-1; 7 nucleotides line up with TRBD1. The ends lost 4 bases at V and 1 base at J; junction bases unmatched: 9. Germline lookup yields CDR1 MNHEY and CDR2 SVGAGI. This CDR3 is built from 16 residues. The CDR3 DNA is TGTGCCAGCAGTTCCGGCCTGGGGACAGCGAACACTGAAGCTTTCTTT. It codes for CASSSGLGTANTEAFF.

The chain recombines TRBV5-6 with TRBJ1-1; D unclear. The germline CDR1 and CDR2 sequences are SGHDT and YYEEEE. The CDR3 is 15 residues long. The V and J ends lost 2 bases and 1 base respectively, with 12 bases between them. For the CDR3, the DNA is TGTGCCAGCAGCTTCGGTCCGACTTCGAACACTGAAGCTTTCTTT. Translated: CASSFGPTSNTEAFF. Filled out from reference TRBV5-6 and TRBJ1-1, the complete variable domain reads DAGVTQSPTHLIKTRGQQVTLRCSPKSGHDTVSWYQQALGQGPQFIFQYYEEEERQRGNFPDRFSGHQFPNYSSELNVNALLLGDSALYLCASSFGPTSNTEAFFGQGTRLTVV.

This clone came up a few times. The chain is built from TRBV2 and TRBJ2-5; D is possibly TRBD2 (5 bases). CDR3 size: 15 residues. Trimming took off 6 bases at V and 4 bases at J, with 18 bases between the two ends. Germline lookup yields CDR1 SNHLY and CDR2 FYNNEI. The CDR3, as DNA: TGTGCCAGCAGGGGGAGCGGCCAATGGGGAGAGACCCAGTACTTC. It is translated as CASRGSGQWGETQYF.

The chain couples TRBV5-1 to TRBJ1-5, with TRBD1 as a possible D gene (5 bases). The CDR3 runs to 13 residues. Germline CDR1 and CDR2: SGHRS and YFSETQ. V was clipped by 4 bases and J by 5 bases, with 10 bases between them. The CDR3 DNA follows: TGCGCCAGCAGCCCGCGGGGGGATCAGCCCCAGCATTTT. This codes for CASSPRGDQPQHF.

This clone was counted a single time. CDR3 loop: CASSLAGAYGYTF. The CDR3 bases are TGTGCCAGCAGTTTAGCGGGGGCATATGGCTACACCTTC. The genes are TRBV27 and TRBJ1-2; a possible D gene is TRBD1 (6 bases). With 2 bases removed from V and 5 bases from J, the gap between germline ends came to 9 bases. The CDR3 has 13 residues. Germline CDR1 MNHEY, CDR2 SMNVEV (reference sequence).

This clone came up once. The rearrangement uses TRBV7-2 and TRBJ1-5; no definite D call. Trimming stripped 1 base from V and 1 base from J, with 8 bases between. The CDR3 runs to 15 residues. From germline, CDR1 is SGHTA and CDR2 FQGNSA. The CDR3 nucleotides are TGTGCCAGCAGCTTAGAGCTTAGAAGCAATCAGCCCCAGCATTTT. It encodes CASSLELRSNQPQHF. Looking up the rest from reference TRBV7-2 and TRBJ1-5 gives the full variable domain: GAGVSQSPSNKVTEKGKDVELRCDPISGHTALYWYRQSLGQGLEFLIYFQGNSAPDKSGLPSDRFSAERTGGSVSTLTIQRTQQEDSAVYLCASSLELRSNQPQHFGDGTRLSIL.

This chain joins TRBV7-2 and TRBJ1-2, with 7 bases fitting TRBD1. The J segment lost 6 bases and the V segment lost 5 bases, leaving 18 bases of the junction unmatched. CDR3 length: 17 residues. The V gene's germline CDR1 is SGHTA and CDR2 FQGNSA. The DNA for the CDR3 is TGTGCCAGCAGCCATTCCGGTGCGTTGGGACAGTCGGATGGCTACACCTTC. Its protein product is CASSHSGALGQSDGYTF.

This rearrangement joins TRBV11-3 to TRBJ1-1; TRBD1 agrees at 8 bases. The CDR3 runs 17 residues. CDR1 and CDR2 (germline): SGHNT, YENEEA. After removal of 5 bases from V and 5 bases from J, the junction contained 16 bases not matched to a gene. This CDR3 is CASSPGGSQGARTEAFF. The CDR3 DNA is TGTGCCAGCAGCCCAGGCGGTTCCCAGGGGGCGCGGACTGAAGCTTTCTTT.

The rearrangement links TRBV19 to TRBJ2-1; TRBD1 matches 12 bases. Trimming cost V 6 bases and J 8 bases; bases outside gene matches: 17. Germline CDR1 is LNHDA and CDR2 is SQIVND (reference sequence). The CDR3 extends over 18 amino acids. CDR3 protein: CASSEIPGQGAKWDEQFF. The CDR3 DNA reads TGTGCCAGTAGCGAGATCCCGGGACAGGGGGCGAAGTGGGATGAGCAGTTCTTC.

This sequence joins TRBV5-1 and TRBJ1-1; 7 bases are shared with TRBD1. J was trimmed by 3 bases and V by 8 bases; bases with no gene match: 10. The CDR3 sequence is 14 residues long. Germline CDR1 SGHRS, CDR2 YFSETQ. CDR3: CASSSTGKDTEAFF. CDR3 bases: TGCGCCAGTTCTTCGACAGGGAAGGACACTGAAGCTTTCTTT.

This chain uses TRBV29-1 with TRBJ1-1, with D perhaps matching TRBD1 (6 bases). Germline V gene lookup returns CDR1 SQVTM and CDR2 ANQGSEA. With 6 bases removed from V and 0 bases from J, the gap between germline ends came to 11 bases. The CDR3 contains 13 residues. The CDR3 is CSVVRQVNTEAFF. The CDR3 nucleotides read TGCAGCGTGGTAAGACAGGTGAACACTGAAGCTTTCTTT.

The CDR3 nucleotides are TGTGCCAGCAGCTCTCAGGTAGAAGAGACCCAGTACTTC. Its translation is CASSSQVEETQYF. The chain carries TRBV5-4 and TRBJ2-5; D gene ambiguous. The CDR3 length is 13 residues. Germline CDR1 is SGHNT and CDR2 is YYREEE (reference sequence). Trimming took 3 bases from V and 3 from J, leaving 9 bases between them. The full variable domain, its missing parts supplied by reference TRBV5-4 and TRBJ2-5, is ETGVTQSPTHLIKTRGQQVTLRCSSQSGHNTVSWYQQALGQGPQFIFQYYREEENGRGNFPPRFSGLQFPNYSSELNVNALELDDSALYLCASSSQVEETQYFGPGTRLLVL.

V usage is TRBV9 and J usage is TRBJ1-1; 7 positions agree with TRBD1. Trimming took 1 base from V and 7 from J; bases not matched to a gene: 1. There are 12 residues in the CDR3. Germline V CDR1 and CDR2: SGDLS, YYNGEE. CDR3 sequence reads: CASSVQGGEAFF. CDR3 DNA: TGTGCCAGCAGCGTACAGGGGGGTGAAGCTTTCTTT. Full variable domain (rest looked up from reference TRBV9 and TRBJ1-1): DSGVTQTPKHLITATGQRVTLRCSPRSGDLSVYWYQQSLDQGLQFLIQYYNGEERAKGNILERFSAQQFPDLHSELNLSSLELGDSALYFCASSVQGGEAFFGQGTRLTVV.

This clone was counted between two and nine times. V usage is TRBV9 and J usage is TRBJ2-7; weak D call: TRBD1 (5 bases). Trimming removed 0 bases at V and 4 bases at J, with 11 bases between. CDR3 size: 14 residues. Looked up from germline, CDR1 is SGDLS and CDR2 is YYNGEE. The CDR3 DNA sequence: TGTGCCAGCAGCGTAGATCAGGGCCGTTACGAGCAGTACTTC. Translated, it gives CASSVDQGRYEQYF.

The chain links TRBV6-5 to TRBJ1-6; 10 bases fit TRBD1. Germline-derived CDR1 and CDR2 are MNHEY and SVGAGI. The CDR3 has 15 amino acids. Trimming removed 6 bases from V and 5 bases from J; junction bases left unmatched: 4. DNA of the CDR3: TGTGCCAGCAGATTGGGACAGGGGAATAATTCACCCCTCCACTTT. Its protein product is CASRLGQGNNSPLHF.

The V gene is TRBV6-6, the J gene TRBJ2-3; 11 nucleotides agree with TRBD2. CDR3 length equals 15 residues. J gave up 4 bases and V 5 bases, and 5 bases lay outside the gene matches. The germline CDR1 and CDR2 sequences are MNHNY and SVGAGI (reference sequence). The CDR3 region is CASSIAGGRADTQYF. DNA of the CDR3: TGTGCCAGCAGTATAGCGGGGGGGAGGGCAGATACGCAGTATTTT.

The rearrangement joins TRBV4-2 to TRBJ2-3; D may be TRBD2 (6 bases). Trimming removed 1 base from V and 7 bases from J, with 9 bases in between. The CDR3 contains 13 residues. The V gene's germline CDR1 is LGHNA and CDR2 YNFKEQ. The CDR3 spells CASSQAGGNTQYF. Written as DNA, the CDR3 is TGTGCCAGCAGCCAAGCCGGAGGGAATACGCAGTATTTT.

CDR3 amino acids: CASSQEGQGVGGYTF. CDR3 bases: TGCGCCAGCAGCCAAGAGGGACAGGGGGTTGGTGGCTACACCTTC. The chain joins TRBV4-1 to TRBJ1-2; the match to TRBD1 covers 11 bases. The CDR3 runs to 15 residues. The trim removed 0 bases at V and 7 bases at J, leaving 4 bases unmatched. CDR1 is MGHRA and CDR2 is YSYEKL in the germline V gene.

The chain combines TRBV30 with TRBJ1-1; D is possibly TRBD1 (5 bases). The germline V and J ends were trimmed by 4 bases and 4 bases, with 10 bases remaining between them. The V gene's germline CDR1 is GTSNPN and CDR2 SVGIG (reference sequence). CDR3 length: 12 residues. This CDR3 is CAWTGGATEAFF. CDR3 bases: TGTGCCTGGACAGGAGGGGCCACTGAAGCTTTCTTT.

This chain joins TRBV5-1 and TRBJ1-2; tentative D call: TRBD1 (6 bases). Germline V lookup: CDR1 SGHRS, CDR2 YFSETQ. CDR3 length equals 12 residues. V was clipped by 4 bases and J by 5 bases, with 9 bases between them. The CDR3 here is CASSTGQYGYTF. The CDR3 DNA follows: TGCGCCAGCAGCACCGGACAGTATGGCTACACCTTC.

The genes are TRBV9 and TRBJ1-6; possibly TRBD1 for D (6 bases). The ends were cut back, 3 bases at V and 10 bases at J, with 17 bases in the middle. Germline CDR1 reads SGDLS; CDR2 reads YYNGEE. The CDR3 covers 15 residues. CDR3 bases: TGTGCCAGCAGCGCGGCCAGGGGATCCCACTCACCCCTCCACTTT. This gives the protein CASSAARGSHSPLHF. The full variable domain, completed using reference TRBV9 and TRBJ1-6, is DSGVTQTPKHLITATGQRVTLRCSPRSGDLSVYWYQQSLDQGLQFLIQYYNGEERAKGNILERFSAQQFPDLHSELNLSSLELGDSALYFCASSAARGSHSPLHFGNGTRLTVT.

In DNA form, the CDR3 reads TGTGCCAGCAGTTTCATGGGGGCCCCCAATCAGCCCCAGCATTTT. Amino acids: CASSFMGAPNQPQHF. The chain uses TRBV6-6 and TRBJ1-5; a possible D gene is TRBD1 (6 bases). Germline CDR1 is MNHNY and CDR2 is SVGAGI (reference sequence). This CDR3 contains 15 residues. Trimming stripped 4 bases from V and 3 bases from J, with 13 bases between.

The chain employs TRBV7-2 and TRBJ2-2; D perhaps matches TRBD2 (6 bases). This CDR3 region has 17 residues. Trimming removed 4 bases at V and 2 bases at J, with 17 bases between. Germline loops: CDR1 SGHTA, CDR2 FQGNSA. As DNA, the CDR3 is TGTGCCAGCAGCTCCCCCCGGGACGGACTAAACACCGGGGAGCTGTTTTTT. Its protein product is CASSSPRDGLNTGELFF.

The CDR3 protein is CAISSISDTQYF. CDR3 nucleotide sequence: TGTGCCATCAGTAGCATCTCAGATACGCAGTATTTT. The chain combines TRBV10-3 with TRBJ2-3, with D unresolved. In germline, CDR1 is ENHRY, CDR2 SYGVKD. The CDR3 runs to 12 residues. V shed 5 bases and J shed 4 bases, with 7 bases lying between them.